Listed here is a single T cell receptor (beta chain). In the source study's methods: How many nucleated cells were present was estimated from reference gene primer amplification. Profiling relied on immunoSEQ multiplex PCR, and the TCRdb table lists in-frame clones only, not all of them. That table furnishes V, J and clone size, whereas the DNA furnished D and trimming. The table has about 180,000 clones, around 84% seen once. The data stem from a study of blood T cell repertoires in COVID-19. Study-level background: The United States, Italy and Spain provided the acute and convalescent COVID-19 samples. T cells, B-cell-depleted T cells, or PBMCs supplied cDNA or gDNA.

Trimming left V 0 bases short and J 3 bases short, with 9 bases between. Looked up from germline, CDR1 is SGDLS and CDR2 is YYNGEE. The CDR3 is 15 residues long. What was sequenced was peripheral blood. The chain uses TRBV9 and TRBJ1-4; maybe TRBD1 (5 bases). This TCR was recovered from a man aged 50 to 59 with active or convalescent COVID-19. In nucleotides, the CDR3 is TGTGCCAGCAGCGTAGCGGACATAGCTAATGAAAAACTGTTTTTT. As protein: CASSVADIANEKLFF.